This TCR beta chain emerged from a study of vaccination effects on CD4 cells after COVID-19. TCRdb keeps only in-frame clones here, not all; method: immunoSEQ multiplex PCR. Here the sample spans under 25,000 clones, roughly 73% being singletons. About this clone: What it recognizes is unknown.

The V gene lost 1 base and the J gene lost 9 bases, with 9 bases spanning the gap. CDR1 SQVTM and CDR2 ANQGSEA come from the germline V gene. The CDR3 consists of 11 residues. Using viral peptide pools, the ViraFEST assay grew out antigen-specific CD4+ T cells prior to sequencing. Investigators separated out CD4+ T cells once less than 11 days of culture had passed. Recipients of the vaccine had no prior SARS-CoV-2 infection and negative nucleocapsid antibodies. Study-wide findings and caveats: Within healthy vaccinees, only 1 of 255 vaccine-induced clones displayed cross-reactivity with common cold coronaviruses.

The sample consisted of CD4+ T cells from PBMCs cultured with SARS-CoV-2 spike peptides, taken before COVID-19 vaccination. The chain joins TRBV29-1 to TRBJ2-5; no clear D. The clonotype originates from a human donor who received a COVID-19 vaccine. In DNA form, the CDR3 reads TGCAGCGTTGAAGGGAGCCAGGCCCAGTACTTC. This codes for CSVEGSQAQYF.